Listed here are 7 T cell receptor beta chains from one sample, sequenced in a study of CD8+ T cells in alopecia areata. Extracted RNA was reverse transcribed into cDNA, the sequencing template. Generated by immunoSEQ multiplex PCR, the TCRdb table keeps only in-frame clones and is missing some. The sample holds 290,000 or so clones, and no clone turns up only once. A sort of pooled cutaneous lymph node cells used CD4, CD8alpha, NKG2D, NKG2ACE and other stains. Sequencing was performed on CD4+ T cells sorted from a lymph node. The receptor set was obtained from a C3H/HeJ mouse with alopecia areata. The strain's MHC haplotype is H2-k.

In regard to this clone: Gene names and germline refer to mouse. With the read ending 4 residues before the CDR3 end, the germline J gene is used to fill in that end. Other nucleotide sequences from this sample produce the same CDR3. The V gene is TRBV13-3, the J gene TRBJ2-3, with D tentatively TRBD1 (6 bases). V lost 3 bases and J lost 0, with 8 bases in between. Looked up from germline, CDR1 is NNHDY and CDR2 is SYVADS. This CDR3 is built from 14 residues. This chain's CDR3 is CASSVRGSAETLYF. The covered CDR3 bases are TGTGCCAGCAGTGTGAGGGGGAGTGCAGAA.

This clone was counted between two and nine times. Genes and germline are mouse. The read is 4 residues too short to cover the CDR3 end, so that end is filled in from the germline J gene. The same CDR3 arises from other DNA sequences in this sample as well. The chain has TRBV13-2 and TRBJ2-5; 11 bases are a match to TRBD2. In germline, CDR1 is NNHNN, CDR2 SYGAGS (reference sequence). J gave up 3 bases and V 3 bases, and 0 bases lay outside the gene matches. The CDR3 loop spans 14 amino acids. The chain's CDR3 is CASGGLGGQDTQYF. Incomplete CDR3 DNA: TGTGCCAGCGGTGGACTGGGGGGGCAAGAC.

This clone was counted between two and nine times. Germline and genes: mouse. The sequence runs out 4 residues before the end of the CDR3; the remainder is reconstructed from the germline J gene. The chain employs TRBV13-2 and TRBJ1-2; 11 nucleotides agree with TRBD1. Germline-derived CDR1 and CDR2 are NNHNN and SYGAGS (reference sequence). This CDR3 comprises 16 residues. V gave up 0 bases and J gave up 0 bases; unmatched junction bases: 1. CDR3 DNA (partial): TGTGCCAGCGGTGATGAGGGACAGGGGGCAAACTCC. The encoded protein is CASGDEGQGANS. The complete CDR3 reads CASGDEGQGANSDYTF.

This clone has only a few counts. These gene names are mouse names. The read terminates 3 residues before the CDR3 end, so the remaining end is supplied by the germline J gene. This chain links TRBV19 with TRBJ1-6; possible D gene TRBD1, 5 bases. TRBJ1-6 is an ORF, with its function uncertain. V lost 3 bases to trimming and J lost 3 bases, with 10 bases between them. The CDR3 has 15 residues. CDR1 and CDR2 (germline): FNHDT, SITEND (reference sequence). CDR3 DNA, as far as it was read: TGTGCCAGCAGTACCCCGGGGGGCTATAATTCGCCC. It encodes CASSTPGGYNSP. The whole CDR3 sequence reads CASSTPGGYNSPLYF.

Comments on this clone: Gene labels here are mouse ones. CDR3 loop: CASRERGYEQYF. Incomplete CDR3 DNA: TGTGCTAGCAGAGAGAGGGGGTAT. The V call is TRBV17, the J call TRBJ2-7, with D perhaps TRBD1 (6 bases). The read stops 4 residues short of the end of the CDR3; the missing end is completed from the germline J gene. Germline CDR1 and CDR2: MNHDT and YYDKIL. This CDR3 contains 12 residues.

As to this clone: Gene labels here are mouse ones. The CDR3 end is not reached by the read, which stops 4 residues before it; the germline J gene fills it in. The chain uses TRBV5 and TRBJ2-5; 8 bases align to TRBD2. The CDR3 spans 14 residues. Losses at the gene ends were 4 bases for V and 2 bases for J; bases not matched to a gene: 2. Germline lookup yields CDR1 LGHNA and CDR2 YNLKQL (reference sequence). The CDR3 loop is CASSRTGFQDTQYF. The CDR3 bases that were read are TGTGCCAGCAGCCGGACTGGGTTCCAAGAC.

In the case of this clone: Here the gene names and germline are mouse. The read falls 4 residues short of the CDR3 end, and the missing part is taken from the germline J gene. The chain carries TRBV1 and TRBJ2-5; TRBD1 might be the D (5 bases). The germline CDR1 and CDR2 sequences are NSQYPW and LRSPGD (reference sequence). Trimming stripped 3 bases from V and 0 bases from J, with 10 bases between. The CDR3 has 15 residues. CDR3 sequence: CTCSADIFNQDTQYF. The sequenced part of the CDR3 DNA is TGCACCTGCAGTGCGGACATCTTTAACCAAGAC.